These 5 T cell receptor beta chains came from one sample sequenced in a study of T-cell memory formation after mild COVID-19. TCRdb redid the calling of the 5' RACE reads with MiXCR, one entry per CDR3 protein. The sample includes over 500,000 distinct CDR3 sequences, 15% to 20% seen only once; the top ten take about 8.1%. The sample taken for sequencing was PBMCs or a T cell subset sorted from them (not recorded which). The source of these receptors is an adult woman who had mild COVID-19 (a few samples of this study predate the infection). Cell type and time point are not known.

The chain has TRBV20-1 and TRBJ2-2; 11 bases align to TRBD2. V was clipped by 4 bases and J by 0 bases; unmatched bases: 10. CDR1 is DFQATT and CDR2 is SNEGSKA in the germline V gene (reference sequence). The CDR3 sequence is 18 residues long. The DNA for the CDR3 is TGCAGTGCTACTGATCCCAGACTAGCGGGGACGAACACCGGGGAGCTGTTTTTT. Protein: CSATDPRLAGTNTGELFF.

V usage is TRBV20-1 and J usage is TRBJ2-7, with D maybe TRBD2 (6 bases). CDR1 DFQATT and CDR2 SNEGSKA come from the germline V gene (reference sequence). V lost 3 bases and J 0 bases, leaving 9 bases between the germline ends. The CDR3 spans 13 residues. CDR3 in DNA: TGCAGTGCTAGGACGGGGGACTCCTACGAGCAGTACTTC. Its translation: CSARTGDSYEQYF.

The table lists this clonotype with a few counts. The gene calls are TRBV5-5 and TRBJ1-4; D is ambiguous. Between the trimmed V and J ends, which lost 0 bases and 8 bases, there was a span of 8 bases. Germline CDR1 is SGHKS and CDR2 is YYEKEE (reference sequence). The CDR3 is made up of 13 amino acids. CDR3 sequence (DNA): TGTGCCAGCAGCTTGGGGACGGTCGAAAAACTGTTTTTT. It codes for CASSLGTVEKLFF.

This clonotype was counted only a few times. The chain combines TRBV29-1 with TRBJ2-1; no definite D call. Between the trimmed V and J ends, which lost 3 bases and 2 bases, there was a span of 11 bases. Germline CDR1 is SQVTM and CDR2 is ANQGSEA. The CDR3 extends over 14 amino acids. The CDR3 reads CSVEKAYPYNEQFF. CDR3 nucleotides: TGCAGCGTTGAGAAAGCGTACCCCTACAATGAGCAGTTCTTC.

This clonotype has just a few counts. The chain couples TRBV4-1 to TRBJ2-1, with TRBD1 matching over 8 bases. V was clipped by 4 bases and J by 9 bases; unmatched bases: 5. This CDR3 is 13 amino acids long. Germline CDR1 and CDR2: MGHRA and YSYEKL. The CDR3 loop is CASSLGQGGEQFF. The CDR3 region has the DNA TGCGCCAGCAGCCTAGGACAGGGAGGTGAGCAGTTCTTC.